The sequence of this T cell receptor (beta chain) was determined in a study of shared clonotypes between healthy human individuals. Sequenced by immunoSEQ multiplex PCR; TCRdb stores in-frame clones only, minus some. The sample lists some 2.4 million clones, roughly 93% occurring once. CDR1 and CDR2 from the germline V gene are DFQATT and SNEGSKA (reference sequence). V gave up 2 bases and J gave up 6 bases, with 8 bases separating them. CDR3 length: 11 amino acids. The chain combines TRBV20-1 with TRBJ2-7, with D hard to call. Specimen: naive CD4+ T cells from PBMCs. Subset meaning: CD45RA+ positively selected. The clonotype comes from a man aged 18 to 35 in good health. Some clones in this sample may be carry-over from other donors' samples. The CDR3 DNA follows: TGCAGTGCTAGAAACGGCGGCGAGCAGTACTTC. It specifies CSARNGGEQYF.